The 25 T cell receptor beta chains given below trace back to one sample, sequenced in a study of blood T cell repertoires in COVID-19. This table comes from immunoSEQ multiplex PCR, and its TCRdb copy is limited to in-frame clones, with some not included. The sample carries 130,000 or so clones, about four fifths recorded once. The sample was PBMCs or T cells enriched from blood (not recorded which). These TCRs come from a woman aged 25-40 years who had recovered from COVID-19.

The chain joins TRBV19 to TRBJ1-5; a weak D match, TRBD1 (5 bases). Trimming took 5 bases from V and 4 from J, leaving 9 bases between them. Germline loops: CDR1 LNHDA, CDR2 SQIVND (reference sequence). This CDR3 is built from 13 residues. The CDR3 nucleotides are TGTGCCAGTAGTCTCAGGGATAATCAGCCCCAGCATTTT. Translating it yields CASSLRDNQPQHF.

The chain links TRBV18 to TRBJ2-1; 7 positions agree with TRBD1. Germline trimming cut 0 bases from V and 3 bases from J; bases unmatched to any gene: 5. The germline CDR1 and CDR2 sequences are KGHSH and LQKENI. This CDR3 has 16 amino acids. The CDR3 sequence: CASSPPLQGLYNEQFF. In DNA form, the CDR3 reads TGTGCCAGCTCACCACCTCTACAGGGGCTCTACAATGAGCAGTTCTTC.

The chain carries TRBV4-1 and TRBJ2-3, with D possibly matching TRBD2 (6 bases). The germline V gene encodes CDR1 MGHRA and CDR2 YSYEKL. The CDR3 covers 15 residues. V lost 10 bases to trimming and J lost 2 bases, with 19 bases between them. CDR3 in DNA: TGCGCCACCAGTTCGGAGGGGAGAGTCACAGATACGCAGTATTTT. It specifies CATSSEGRVTDTQYF.

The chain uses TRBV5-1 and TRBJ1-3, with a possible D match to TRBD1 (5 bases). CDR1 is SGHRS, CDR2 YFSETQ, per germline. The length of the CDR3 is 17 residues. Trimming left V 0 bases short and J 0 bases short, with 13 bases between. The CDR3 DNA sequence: TGCGCCAGCAGCTTGGATGGGGCCATCAGCTCTGGAAACACCATATATTTT. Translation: CASSLDGAISSGNTIYF.

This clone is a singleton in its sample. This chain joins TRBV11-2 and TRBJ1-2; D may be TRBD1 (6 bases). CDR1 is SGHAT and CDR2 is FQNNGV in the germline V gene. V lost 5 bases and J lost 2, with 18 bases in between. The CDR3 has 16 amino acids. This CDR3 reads CASSNYRAPGNYGYTF. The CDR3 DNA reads TGTGCCAGCAGCAATTACAGGGCGCCGGGGAACTATGGCTACACCTTC.

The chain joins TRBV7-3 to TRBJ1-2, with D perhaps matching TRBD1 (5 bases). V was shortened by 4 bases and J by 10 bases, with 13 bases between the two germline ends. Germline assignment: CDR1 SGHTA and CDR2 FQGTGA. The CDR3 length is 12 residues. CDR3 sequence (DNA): TGTGCCAGCAGCTGGGGGGTAGGAACCTACACCTTC. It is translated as CASSWGVGTYTF. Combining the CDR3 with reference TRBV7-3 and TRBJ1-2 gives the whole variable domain GAGVSQTPSNKVTEKGKYVELRCDPISGHTALYWYRQSLGQGPEFLIYFQGTGAADDSGLPNDRFFAVRPEGSVSTLKIQRTERGDSAVYLCASSWGVGTYTFGSGTRLTVV.

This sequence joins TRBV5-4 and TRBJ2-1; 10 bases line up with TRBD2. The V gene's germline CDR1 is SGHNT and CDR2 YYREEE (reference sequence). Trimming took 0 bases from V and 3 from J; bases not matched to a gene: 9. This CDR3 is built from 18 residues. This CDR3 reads CASSLGGIAGGLYNEQFF. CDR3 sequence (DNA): TGTGCCAGCAGCTTGGGGGGGATAGCGGGAGGCCTCTACAATGAGCAGTTCTTC.

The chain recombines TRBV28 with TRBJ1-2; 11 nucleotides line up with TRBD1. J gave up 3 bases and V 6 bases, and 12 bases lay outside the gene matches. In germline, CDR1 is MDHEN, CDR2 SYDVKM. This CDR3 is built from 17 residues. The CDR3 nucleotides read TGTGCCAGCAGGACTACCGGGACAGGGGGAAACGACTATGGCTACACCTTC. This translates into CASRTTGTGGNDYGYTF.

CDR3 region: CASGAAPYYGYTF. CDR3 coding DNA: TGTGCCAGCGGGGCGGCCCCCTACTATGGCTACACCTTC. The chain joins TRBV27 to TRBJ1-2; D might be TRBD1 (5 bases). This CDR3 has 13 residues. CDR1 is MNHEY and CDR2 is SMNVEV in the germline V gene (reference sequence). V gave up 8 bases and J gave up 3 bases, with 13 bases separating them.

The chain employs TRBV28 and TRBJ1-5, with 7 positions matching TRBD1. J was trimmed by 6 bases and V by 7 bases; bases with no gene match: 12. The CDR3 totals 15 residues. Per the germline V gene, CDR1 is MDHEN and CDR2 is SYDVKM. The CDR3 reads CASTASDRVVQPQHF. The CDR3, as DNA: TGTGCCAGCACCGCCAGCGACAGGGTGGTTCAGCCCCAGCATTTT.

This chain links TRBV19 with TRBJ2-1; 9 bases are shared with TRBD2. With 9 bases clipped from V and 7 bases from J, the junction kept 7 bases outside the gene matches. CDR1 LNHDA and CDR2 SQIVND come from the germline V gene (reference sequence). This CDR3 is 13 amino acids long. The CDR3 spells CASSGLAWNEQFF. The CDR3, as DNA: TGTGCCAGCTCGGGACTAGCCTGGAATGAGCAGTTCTTC.

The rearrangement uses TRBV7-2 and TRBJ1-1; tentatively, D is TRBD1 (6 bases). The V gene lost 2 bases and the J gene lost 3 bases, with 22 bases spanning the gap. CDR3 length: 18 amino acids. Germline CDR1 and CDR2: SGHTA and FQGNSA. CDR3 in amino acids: CASSLQSVRGNFDTEAFF. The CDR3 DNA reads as TGTGCCAGCAGCTTACAATCCGTCAGGGGAAATTTTGACACTGAAGCTTTCTTT.

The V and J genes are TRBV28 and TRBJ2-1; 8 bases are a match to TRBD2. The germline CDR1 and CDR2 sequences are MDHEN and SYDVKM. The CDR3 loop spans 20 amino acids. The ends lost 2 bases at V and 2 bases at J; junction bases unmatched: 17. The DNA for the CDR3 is TGTGCCAGCAGTTTAACCCCCCCCGGGACTAGATGGAGTGCCTACAATGAGCAGTTCTTC. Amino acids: CASSLTPPGTRWSAYNEQFF. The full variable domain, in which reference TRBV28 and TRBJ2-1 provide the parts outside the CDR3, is DVKVTQSSRYLVKRTGEKVFLECVQDMDHENMFWYRQDPGLGLRLIYFSYDVKMKEKGDIPEGYSVSREKKERFSLILESASTNQTSMYLCASSLTPPGTRWSAYNEQFFGPGTRLTVL.

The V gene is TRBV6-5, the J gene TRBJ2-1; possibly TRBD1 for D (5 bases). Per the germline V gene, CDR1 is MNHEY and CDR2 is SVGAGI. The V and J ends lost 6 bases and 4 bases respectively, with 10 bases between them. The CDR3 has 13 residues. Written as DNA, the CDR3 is TGTGCCAGCAGCTGGACACTATACAATGAGCAGTTCTTC. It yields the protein CASSWTLYNEQFF.

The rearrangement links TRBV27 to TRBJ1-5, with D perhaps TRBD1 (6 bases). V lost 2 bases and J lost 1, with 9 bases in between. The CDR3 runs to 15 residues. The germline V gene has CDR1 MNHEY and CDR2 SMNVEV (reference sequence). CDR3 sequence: CASSLRTDSNQPQHF. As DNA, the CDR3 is TGTGCCAGCAGTTTAAGGACAGACAGCAATCAGCCCCAGCATTTT.

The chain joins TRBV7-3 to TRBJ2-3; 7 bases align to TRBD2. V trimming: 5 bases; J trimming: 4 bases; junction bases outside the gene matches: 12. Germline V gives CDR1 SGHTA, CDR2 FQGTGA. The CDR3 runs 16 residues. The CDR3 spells CASSLVGRENADTQYF. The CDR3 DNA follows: TGTGCCAGCAGCCTCGTAGGGCGGGAGAACGCAGATACGCAGTATTTT.

In DNA, the CDR3 is TGTGCCATCAGTAGGACTAGCGGGAGCTCCTACAATGAGCAGTTCTTC. Translating it yields CAISRTSGSSYNEQFF. V usage is TRBV10-3 and J usage is TRBJ2-1, with 13 positions matching TRBD2. The trim removed 5 bases at V and 0 bases at J, leaving 1 base unmatched. The V gene's germline CDR1 is ENHRY and CDR2 SYGVKD. The CDR3 runs 16 residues.

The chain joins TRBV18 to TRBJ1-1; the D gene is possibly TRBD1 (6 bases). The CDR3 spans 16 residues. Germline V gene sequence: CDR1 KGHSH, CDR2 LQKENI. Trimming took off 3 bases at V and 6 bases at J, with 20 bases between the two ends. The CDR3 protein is CASSPRSVQGSAEAFF. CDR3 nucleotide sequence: TGTGCCAGCTCACCCCGTTCAGTCCAGGGGTCGGCTGAAGCTTTCTTT.

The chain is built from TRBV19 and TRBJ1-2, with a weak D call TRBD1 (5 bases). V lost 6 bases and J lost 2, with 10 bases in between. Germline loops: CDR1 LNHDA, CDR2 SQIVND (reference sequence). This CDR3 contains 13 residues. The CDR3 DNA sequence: TGTGCCAGTAGGATACGGGGGAACTATGGCTACACCTTC. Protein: CASRIRGNYGYTF.

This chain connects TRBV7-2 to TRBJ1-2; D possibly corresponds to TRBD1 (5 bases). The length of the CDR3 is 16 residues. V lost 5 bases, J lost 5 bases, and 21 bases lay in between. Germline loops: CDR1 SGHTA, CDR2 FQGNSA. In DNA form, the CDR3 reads TGTGCCAGCAGCCGGGGGACCTTCGCCCGGAATTATGGCTACACCTTC. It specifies CASSRGTFARNYGYTF. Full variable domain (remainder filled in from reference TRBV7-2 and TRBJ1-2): GAGVSQSPSNKVTEKGKDVELRCDPISGHTALYWYRQSLGQGLEFLIYFQGNSAPDKSGLPSDRFSAERTGGSVSTLTIQRTQQEDSAVYLCASSRGTFARNYGYTFGSGTRLTVV.

The CDR3 region is CATSRDNLARNTGELFF. CDR3 coding DNA: TGTGCCACCAGCAGAGATAATCTAGCGCGGAACACCGGGGAGCTGTTTTTT. The V gene is TRBV15, the J gene TRBJ2-2; D possibly corresponds to TRBD2 (6 bases). This CDR3 is 17 amino acids long. V was shortened by 0 bases and J by 1 base, with 12 bases between the two germline ends. Germline V gives CDR1 LNHNV, CDR2 YYDKDF (reference sequence).

This CDR3 reads CASSLDLLNTEAFF. DNA for the CDR3: TGTGCCAGCAGCTTAGATCTACTGAACACTGAAGCTTTCTTT. V gene TRBV11-2 combines with J gene TRBJ1-1; D gene ambiguous. This CDR3 is built from 14 residues. Germline CDR1 SGHAT, CDR2 FQNNGV. V gave up 0 bases and J gave up 0 bases, with 5 bases separating them.

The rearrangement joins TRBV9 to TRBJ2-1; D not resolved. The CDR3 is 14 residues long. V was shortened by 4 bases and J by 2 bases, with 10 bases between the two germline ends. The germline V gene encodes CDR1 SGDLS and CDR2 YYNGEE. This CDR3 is CASSSSYTYNEQFF. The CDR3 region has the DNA TGTGCCAGCAGCTCCTCTTACACCTACAATGAGCAGTTCTTC.

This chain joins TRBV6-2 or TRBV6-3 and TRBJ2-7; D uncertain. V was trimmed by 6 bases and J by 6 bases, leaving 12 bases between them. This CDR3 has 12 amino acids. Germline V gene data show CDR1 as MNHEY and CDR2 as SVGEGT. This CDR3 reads CASSRLAAEQYF. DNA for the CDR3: TGTGCCAGCAGCAGATTAGCCGCCGAGCAGTACTTC.

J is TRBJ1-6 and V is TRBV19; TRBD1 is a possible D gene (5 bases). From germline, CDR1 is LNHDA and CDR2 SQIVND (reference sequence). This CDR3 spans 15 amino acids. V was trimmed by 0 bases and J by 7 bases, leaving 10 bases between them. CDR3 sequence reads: CASSIDPAGNSPLHF. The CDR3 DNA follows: TGTGCCAGTAGTATAGATCCGGCAGGGAATTCACCCCTCCACTTT.